Sequencing of this T cell receptor (beta chain) was carried out in a study of blood T cell repertoires in COVID-19. Study in general: Sites in the United States, Italy and Spain provided acute and convalescent COVID-19 samples.

The V end was cut by 7 bases, the J end by 4 bases, with 22 bases between. The germline gives CDR1 MDHEN, CDR2 SYDVKM. The CDR3 runs to 17 residues. How the authors handled the data: Quantification of nucleated cells was approximated via reference gene primer amplification. Assay: immunoSEQ multiplex PCR; the TCRdb copy retains only in-frame clones and omits some. Clone size and the V and J calls come from that table; the DNA yielded D and trimming. The sample carries approximately 400,000 clones, roughly 88% recorded once. The chain is built from TRBV28 and TRBJ1-4, with D possibly TRBD1 on 5 matching bases. Sequencing was done on a sample of peripheral blood. The clonotype comes from a woman between 50 and 59 years old with COVID-19, enrolled during active disease. The CDR3 region is CASNPFTRGRSNEKLFF. The CDR3 DNA sequence: TGTGCCAGCAACCCGTTCACGCGGGGACGGAGTAATGAAAAACTGTTTTTT.